Presented here are 21 T cell receptor beta chains from one specimen sequenced in a study of cytomegalovirus exposure and HLA in healthy donors. Vbeta (60) and Jbeta (13) primers were used in the PCR. Assay: immunoSEQ multiplex PCR; the TCRdb copy retains only in-frame clones and omits some. Here the sample spans 150,000 to 200,000 clones, around 84% being singletons. What was sequenced was PBMCs. These receptors were obtained from a young man in good health and CMV-seronegative.

The rearrangement joins TRBV28 to TRBJ1-1; D is unclear. CDR1 and CDR2 (germline): MDHEN, SYDVKM. Between the trimmed V and J ends, which lost 2 bases and 1 base, there was a span of 8 bases. This CDR3 has 14 residues. The CDR3 sequence is CASSLRGGNTEAFF. Here the CDR3 DNA reads TGTGCCAGCAGTTTACGGGGAGGGAACACTGAAGCTTTCTTT.

This rearrangement joins TRBV4-1 to TRBJ2-7; tentative D call: TRBD2 (6 bases). CDR1 is MGHRA and CDR2 is YSYEKL in the germline V gene. The CDR3 covers 14 residues. Trimming removed 4 bases from V and 5 bases from J, with 15 bases in between. CDR3 nucleotide sequence: TGCGCCAGCAGCCCCTCGGGGCTAGCGAACGAGCAGTACTTC. Protein: CASSPSGLANEQYF.

This chain joins TRBV5-1 and TRBJ1-2; TRBD1 agrees at 11 bases. CDR3 size: 15 residues. J lost 4 bases, V lost 4 bases, and 6 bases had no gene match. The germline V gene encodes CDR1 SGHRS and CDR2 YFSETQ. The CDR3 coding sequence is TGCGCCAGCAGCCAGCCGGACAGGGGGCTCTATGGCTACACCTTC. Encoded protein: CASSQPDRGLYGYTF.

V and J are TRBV7-8 and TRBJ1-6; TRBD1 is a possible D gene (5 bases). Trimming left V 5 bases short and J 4 bases short, with 15 bases between. This CDR3 is built from 16 residues. CDR1 and CDR2 from the germline V gene are SGHVS and FQNEAQ. The CDR3 spells CASSPRRDLYNSPLHF. The CDR3 DNA reads TGTGCCAGCAGCCCTCGGCGGGACCTATATAATTCACCCCTCCACTTT. The full variable domain, in which reference TRBV7-8 and TRBJ1-6 provide the parts outside the CDR3, is GAGVSQSPRYKVAKRGQDVALRCDPISGHVSLFWYQQALGQGPEFLTYFQNEAQLDKSGLPSDRFFAERPEGSVSTLKIQRTQQEDSAVYLCASSPRRDLYNSPLHFGNGTRLTVT.

A remark on this clone: Within the sample, other DNA sequences also encode this same CDR3. The chain combines TRBV10-3 with TRBJ2-5; maybe TRBD2 (6 bases). The CDR3 has 11 amino acids. V shed 9 bases and J shed 4 bases, with 9 bases lying between them. Germline CDR1 reads ENHRY; CDR2 reads SYGVKD. In DNA form, the CDR3 reads TGTGCCATTAGCGGCGGAGAGACCCAGTACTTC. Translation gives CAISGGETQYF.

The chain combines TRBV10-3 with TRBJ2-1; the match to TRBD2 covers 7 bases. The CDR3 is 12 amino acids. Germline V gene sequence: CDR1 ENHRY, CDR2 SYGVKD. The V gene end was trimmed by 8 bases and the J gene end by 8 bases; junction bases not matched to a gene: 6. CDR3 DNA: TGTGCCATCGGGGAGGGGAACTATGAGCAGTTCTTC. Translated: CAIGEGNYEQFF.

The chain uses TRBV4-3 and TRBJ1-1, with a possible D match to TRBD1 (5 bases). The CDR3 runs to 15 residues. V was pared by 1 base and J by 4 bases, with 13 bases between. The germline gives CDR1 LGHNA, CDR2 YSLEER. CDR3 nucleotide sequence: TGCGCCAGCAGCCAAGTCCTCGGGGGGGGCACTGAAGCTTTCTTT. Translation: CASSQVLGGGTEAFF.

This clone was observed once. Here the CDR3 DNA reads TGTGCCAGCAGCCGGTCCGGGACAGGGATTCTCGGAGGTTATGGAAACACCATATATTTT. As protein: CASSRSGTGILGGYGNTIYF. This chain joins TRBV16 and TRBJ1-3; 9 positions match TRBD1. The trim removed 4 bases at V and 3 bases at J, leaving 19 bases unmatched. This CDR3 region has 20 residues. The germline V gene has CDR1 KGHSY and CDR2 FQNENV.

The CDR3 bases are TGTGCCAGCAGTGAAGCAGGAGTAAGAAACACCATATATTTT. It encodes CASSEAGVRNTIYF. The V and J genes are TRBV6-1 and TRBJ1-3; D unresolved. The CDR3 runs 14 residues. V lost 0 bases and J 5 bases, leaving 8 bases between the germline ends. Looked up from germline, CDR1 is MNHNS and CDR2 is SASEGT.

The rearrangement links TRBV4-1 to TRBJ2-2; 8 bases fit TRBD2. V was clipped by 1 base and J by 2 bases; unmatched bases: 3. Germline loops: CDR1 MGHRA, CDR2 YSYEKL. The CDR3 is 16 residues long. CDR3 residues: CASSQGLALNTGELFF. CDR3 DNA: TGCGCCAGCAGCCAAGGACTAGCGTTAAACACCGGGGAGCTGTTTTTT.

The V and J genes are TRBV6-5 and TRBJ1-2; 7 bases line up with TRBD1. This CDR3 contains 13 residues. The junction had 4 bases not matched to a gene; V was cut back by 6 bases and J by 3 bases. Germline CDR1 and CDR2: MNHEY and SVGAGI. The CDR3 loop reads CASSFTGDYGYTF. CDR3 DNA sequence: TGTGCCAGCAGCTTCACAGGGGACTATGGCTACACCTTC.

CDR3 in DNA: TGTGCCAGCAGTGGGGCTAGCGGGCCCTACAATGAGCAGTTCTTC. It encodes CASSGASGPYNEQFF. V and J are TRBV2 and TRBJ2-1; 8 nucleotides agree with TRBD2. The CDR3 spans 15 residues. The ends lost 4 bases at V and 2 bases at J; junction bases unmatched: 4. Germline CDR1 and CDR2: SNHLY and FYNNEI.

This clone was picked up one time. The J gene is TRBJ1-3, the V gene TRBV9; D possibly corresponds to TRBD1 (5 bases). V dropped 3 bases and J dropped 5 bases, with 12 bases sitting between them. This CDR3 is built from 14 residues. Looked up from germline, CDR1 is SGDLS and CDR2 is YYNGEE. In DNA form, the CDR3 reads TGTGCCAGCAGCGCCGTCCCGGACAGAAACACCATATATTTT. Its protein product is CASSAVPDRNTIYF.

This clone was recorded once. The chain employs TRBV27 and TRBJ2-2, with 15 bases identical to TRBD2. The CDR3 has 16 residues. Trimming cost V 5 bases and J 5 bases; bases outside gene matches: 3. CDR1 and CDR2 from the germline V gene are MNHEY and SMNVEV (reference sequence). The CDR3 loop reads CASSGLAGGRTGELFF. DNA of the CDR3: TGTGCCAGCAGTGGACTAGCGGGAGGGCGGACCGGGGAGCTGTTTTTT.

The J gene is TRBJ2-2, the V gene TRBV4-1, with a weak D call TRBD2 (5 bases). Per germline, CDR1 MGHRA and CDR2 YSYEKL. This CDR3 comprises 15 residues. Trimming removed 4 bases at V and 5 bases at J, with 14 bases between. The CDR3 region has the DNA TGCGCCAGCAGCCGCACAGCGGTTACAACCGGGGAGCTGTTTTTT. Translating gives CASSRTAVTTGELFF.

V usage is TRBV4-3 and J usage is TRBJ2-3; tentatively, D is TRBD2 (5 bases). The CDR3 consists of 14 residues. Germline V gene data show CDR1 as LGHNA and CDR2 as YSLEER. The V end was cut by 1 base, the J end by 6 bases, with 11 bases between. The DNA of the CDR3 is TGCGCCAGCAGCCAAGTTCGGGATGGTGATACGCAGTATTTT. Translated: CASSQVRDGDTQYF.

V and J are TRBV19 and TRBJ2-3; TRBD2 agrees at 8 bases. The CDR3 is made up of 14 amino acids. CDR1 is LNHDA and CDR2 is SQIVND in the germline V gene (reference sequence). V was pared by 3 bases and J by 3 bases, with 2 bases of the junction left unmatched. The CDR3 DNA reads as TGTGCCAGTAGTATCCCGGGGGGGACAGATACGCAGTATTTT. Its translation is CASSIPGGTDTQYF.

The chain combines TRBV2 with TRBJ1-3, with 8 bases that match TRBD1. This CDR3 region has 14 residues. The junction had 2 bases not matched to a gene; V was cut back by 3 bases and J by 4 bases. CDR1 and CDR2 from the germline V gene are SNHLY and FYNNEI. The CDR3 protein is CASSDTGGGNTIYF. Written as DNA, the CDR3 is TGTGCCAGCAGTGATACAGGGGGAGGAAACACCATATATTTT.

The CDR3 loop reads CASRTSGTNTGELFF. The CDR3 bases are TGTGCCAGCAGGACTAGCGGGACGAACACCGGGGAGCTGTTTTTT. This chain uses TRBV6-1 with TRBJ2-2; 11 nucleotides agree with TRBD2. The germline CDR1 and CDR2 sequences are MNHNS and SASEGT. The CDR3 length is 15 residues. J gave up 0 bases and V 6 bases, and 0 bases lay outside the gene matches.

This chain links TRBV7-8 with TRBJ2-1; 7 positions match TRBD2. Germline CDR1 and CDR2: SGHVS and FQNEAQ. The CDR3 sequence is 17 residues long. The V gene end was trimmed by 1 base and the J gene end by 0 bases; junction bases not matched to a gene: 6. The CDR3 DNA reads as TGTGCCAGCAGCTTAGTGATCGGGAGGAGCTCCTACAATGAGCAGTTCTTC. It specifies CASSLVIGRSSYNEQFF.

The chain has TRBV27 and TRBJ2-1; TRBD2 is a possible D gene (6 bases). This CDR3 is built from 15 residues. Trimming left V 3 bases short and J 2 bases short, with 11 bases between. Germline V gene lookup returns CDR1 MNHEY and CDR2 SMNVEV (reference sequence). The CDR3 spells CASSFERVPYNEQFF. CDR3 bases: TGTGCCAGCAGTTTTGAGCGGGTCCCCTACAATGAGCAGTTCTTC.